This paragraph reports one TCR beta chain. Its target is not known. The CDR3 length is 14 residues. The V segment lost 5 bases and the J segment 4 bases; nucleotides outside the gene matches: 6. The germline V gene has CDR1 MDHEN and CDR2 SYDVKM. Method: immunoSEQ multiplex PCR; TCRdb's copy keeps in-frame clones and lacks some. The sample records over 25,000 clones, 75% to 90% being singletons. The data belong to a study of OX40 agonist ivuxolimab in advanced cancers. Study details: Patients in dose escalation had liver, melanoma, kidney or head and neck cancers. Among those treated, three patients had partial responses, one with hepatocellular carcinoma and two with cutaneous melanoma. Study-level results: On average, CD8+ T cells showed a greater number of expanded clones than CD4+. At 0.1 to 3.0 mg/kg and by week 6, clonal expansion occurred in CD4+ and CD8+ blood T cells.

V is TRBV28 and J is TRBJ2-5; 8 bases are a match to TRBD2. This TCR was sampled from an adult with an advanced solid tumor such as melanoma, head and neck, liver or kidney cancer. This specimen consisted of CD4+ or CD8+ T cells sorted from blood, obtained in a trial of the OX40 agonist ivuxolimab. The CDR3 region is CASSPTSEGETQYF. DNA for the CDR3: TGTGCCAGCAGTCCGACTAGCGAGGGAGAGACCCAGTACTTC.